This T cell receptor beta chain was documented in a study of blood T cell repertoires in COVID-19. Comments on this clone: Within the sample, other DNA sequences also encode this same CDR3.

Profiling relied on immunoSEQ multiplex PCR, and the TCRdb table lists in-frame clones only, not all of them. The sample contains a few hundred thousand clones, 92% of which appear only once. Participants were aged about 18 to 90 years, lived in over 20 US areas, and enrolled virtually. The V end lost 3 bases, the J end lost 3 bases, and 9 bases lay between the germline ends. Germline V gene lookup returns CDR1 MNHEY and CDR2 SMNVEV (reference sequence). This CDR3 spans 14 amino acids. The sample taken for sequencing was PBMCs or T cells enriched from blood (not recorded which). This rearrangement joins TRBV27 to TRBJ1-5; D may be TRBD1 (6 bases). The source is a woman in her twenties or thirties who had recovered from COVID-19. The CDR3 DNA reads TGTGCCAGCAGTTTGCAGGGGAACAATCAGCCCCAGCATTTT. Amino acids: CASSLQGNNQPQHF.